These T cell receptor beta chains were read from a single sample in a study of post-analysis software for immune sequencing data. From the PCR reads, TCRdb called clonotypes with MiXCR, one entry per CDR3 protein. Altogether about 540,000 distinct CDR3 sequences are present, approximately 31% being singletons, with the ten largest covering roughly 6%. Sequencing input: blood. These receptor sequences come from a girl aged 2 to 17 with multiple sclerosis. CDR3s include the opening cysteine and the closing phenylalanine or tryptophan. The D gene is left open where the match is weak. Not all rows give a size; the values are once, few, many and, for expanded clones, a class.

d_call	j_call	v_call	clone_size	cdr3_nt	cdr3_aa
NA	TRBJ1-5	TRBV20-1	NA	TGCAGTGCCCCCTCGGGCAGCTCCAATCAGCCCCAGCATTTT	CSAPSGSSNQPQHF
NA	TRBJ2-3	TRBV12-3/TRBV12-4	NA	TGTGCCAGCAGTTTTGATGAGATAGGGCAGTATTTT	CASSFDEIGQYF
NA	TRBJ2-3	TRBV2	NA	TGTGCCAGCAGTCAAGAGCCGGGGACCACCGATACGCAGTATTTT	CASSQEPGTTDTQYF
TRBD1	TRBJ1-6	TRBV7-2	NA	TGTGCTAGCAGCCTAGCAGGGGGGGGCTCACCCCTCCACTTT	CASSLAGGGSPLHF
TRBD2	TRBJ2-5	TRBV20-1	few	TGCAGTGCTAGAGACCCTCACCTAGCGGGGGGGCTAGAGACCCAGTACTTC	CSARDPHLAGGLETQYF
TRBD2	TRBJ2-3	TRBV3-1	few	TGTGCCAGCAGCCCGCCCGGGACTAGCATCGATACGCAGTATTTT	CASSPPGTSIDTQYF
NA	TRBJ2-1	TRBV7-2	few	TGTGCCAGCAGTGAGGGGCTGGGAAATGAGCAGTTCTTC	CASSEGLGNEQFF
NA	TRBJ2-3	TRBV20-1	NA	TGCAGTGCTAGAGATAAGGGGGGATCAGATACGCAGTATTTT	CSARDKGGSDTQYF
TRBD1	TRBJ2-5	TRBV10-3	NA	TGTGCCATCAGTGAAGGAACAGGGGGCGACGAGACCCAGTACTTC	CAISEGTGGDETQYF
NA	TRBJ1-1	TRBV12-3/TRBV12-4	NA	TGTGCCAGCAGTTTAATGGGACGGAAATGGGGCACTGAAGCTTTCTTT	CASSLMGRKWGTEAFF
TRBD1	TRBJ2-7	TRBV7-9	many	TGTGCCAGCAGCTTATGGGACAGGTCCCCTCTCGAGCAGTACTTC	CASSLWDRSPLEQYF
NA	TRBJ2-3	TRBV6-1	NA	TGTGCCGCCACCTTGGAAGGGGGAGGCACGCAGTATTTT	CAATLEGGGTQYF
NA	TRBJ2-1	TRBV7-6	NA	TGTGCCAGCAGCTTAAGGACAGATGGTCTCTATGAGCAGTTCTTC	CASSLRTDGLYEQFF
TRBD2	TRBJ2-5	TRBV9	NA	TGTGCCAGCAGCGTCGGACTAGCGGGGAACCAAGAGACCCAGTACTTC	CASSVGLAGNQETQYF
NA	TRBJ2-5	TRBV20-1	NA	TGCAGTCAGCTAAGGGGCAGGCGAGTTGGAGGGGAGCAGTACTTC	CSQLRGRRVGGEQYF
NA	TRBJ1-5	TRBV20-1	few	TGCAGTGCTAGACAGATCAATCAGCCCCAGCATTTT	CSARQINQPQHF
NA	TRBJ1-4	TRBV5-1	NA	TGCGCCAGCAGCTTGGCCCCGCCGGGGACTAATGAAAAACTGTTTTTT	CASSLAPPGTNEKLFF
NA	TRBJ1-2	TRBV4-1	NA	TGCGCCAGCAGCCAGGACCCCGTGGGGGATTGGTATGGCTACACCTTC	CASSQDPVGDWYGYTF
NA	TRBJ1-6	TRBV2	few	TGTGCCAGCATGAGCAGAGGGAATTCACCCCTCCACTTT	CASMSRGNSPLHF
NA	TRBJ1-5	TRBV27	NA	TGTGCCAGCAGTTTATCAGACGGTAATCAGCCCCAGCATTTT	CASSLSDGNQPQHF
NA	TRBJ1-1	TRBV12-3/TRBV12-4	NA	TGTGCCACCCTCTCTTCGTACACTGAAGCTTTCTTT	CATLSSYTEAFF
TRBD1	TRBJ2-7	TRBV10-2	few	TGCGCCAGCAGTGTGTGGACAGGAAAGGTCTCCTACGAGCAGTACTTC	CASSVWTGKVSYEQYF
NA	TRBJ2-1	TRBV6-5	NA	TGTGCCAGCAGGCCCCCGGGACTGTCCTACAATGAGCAGTTCTTC	CASRPPGLSYNEQFF
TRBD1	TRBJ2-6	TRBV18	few	TGTGCCAGCTCACGCTCCGGGACAGGGGGCTATGGGGCCAACGTCCTGACTTTC	CASSRSGTGGYGANVLTF
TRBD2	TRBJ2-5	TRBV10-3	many	TGTGCCATCAGTGGGACTAGCGGGGCCCAAGAGACCCAGTACTTC	CAISGTSGAQETQYF
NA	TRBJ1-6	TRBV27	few	TGTGCCAGCAGTTGGGGGGGACAATGGAATTCACCCCTCCACTTT	CASSWGGQWNSPLHF
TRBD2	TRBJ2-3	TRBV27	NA	TGTGCCAGCAGTTTACTTGGGCTAGCGGGGGAGACAGATACGCAGTATTTT	CASSLLGLAGETDTQYF
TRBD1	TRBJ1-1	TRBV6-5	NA	TGTGCCAGCAGTTATTTCATTGGGACAGGGTCGGACACTGAAGCTTTCTTT	CASSYFIGTGSDTEAFF
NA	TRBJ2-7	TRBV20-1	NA	TGCAGTGCTAGTGCAGGGGACGAGCAGTACTTC	CSASAGDEQYF
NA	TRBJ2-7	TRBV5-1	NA	TGCGCCAGCAGCTTGGACAGCGAATACTACGAGCAGTACTTC	CASSLDSEYYEQYF
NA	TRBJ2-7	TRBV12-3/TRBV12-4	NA	TGTGCCAGCAGTTTCGAACTTTCCTCCTACGAGCAGTACTTC	CASSFELSSYEQYF
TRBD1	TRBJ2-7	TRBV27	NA	TGTGCCAGCAGTTTACAACTCACAGGGGCGATTCAGTACTTC	CASSLQLTGAIQYF
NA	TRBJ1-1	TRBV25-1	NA	TGTGCCAGCAGTGAATCTGGCAGGGCTGAAGCTTTCTTT	CASSESGRAEAFF
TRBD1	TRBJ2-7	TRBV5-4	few	TGTGCCAGCAGCTTCGGGACAGTAATAGATCGTCGGTACGAGCAGTACTTC	CASSFGTVIDRRYEQYF
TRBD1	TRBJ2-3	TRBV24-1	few	TGTGCCACCAACGGACAGGGCTACCTCACAGATACGCAGTATTTT	CATNGQGYLTDTQYF
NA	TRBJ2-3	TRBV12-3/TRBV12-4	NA	TGTGCCAGCAGAAGGACAGCCATCACAAATACGCAGTATTTT	CASRRTAITNTQYF
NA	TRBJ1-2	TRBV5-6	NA	TGTGCCAGCAGCTTCAGGGCAGGGGTGGATGGCTACACCTTC	CASSFRAGVDGYTF
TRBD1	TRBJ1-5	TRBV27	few	TGTGCCAGCAGTTGGCCCGGGACAGGGCTAAATAGCAATCAGCCCCAGCATTTT	CASSWPGTGLNSNQPQHF
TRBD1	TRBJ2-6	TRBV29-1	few	TGCAGCGTTGCCCCCGGGACAGGGATTGGGTCTGGGGCCAACGTCCTGACTTTC	CSVAPGTGIGSGANVLTF
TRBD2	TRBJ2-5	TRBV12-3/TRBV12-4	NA	TGTGCCAGCAGTTTTGACGGGAGGCAGGAGACCCAGTACTTC	CASSFDGRQETQYF
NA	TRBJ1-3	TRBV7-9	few	TGTGCCAGCAGCCAGCCCTCGGGGGCTGGAAACACCATATATTTT	CASSQPSGAGNTIYF
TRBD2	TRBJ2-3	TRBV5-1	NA	TGCGCCAGCAGCTTGGCCGCTAGCGGGGGAACCAACACAGATACGCAGTATTTT	CASSLAASGGTNTDTQYF
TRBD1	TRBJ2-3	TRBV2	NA	TGTGCCAGCAGCCAACAGGGGGCGGAAGATACGCAGTATTTT	CASSQQGAEDTQYF
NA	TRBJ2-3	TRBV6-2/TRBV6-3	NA	TGTGCCAGCAGTTACGGATCGGAAAGCACAGATACGCAGTATTTT	CASSYGSESTDTQYF
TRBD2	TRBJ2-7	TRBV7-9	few	TGTGCCAGCAGCCCGGCGGGGGGGACCTACGAGCAGTACTTC	CASSPAGGTYEQYF
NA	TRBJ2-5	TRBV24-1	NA	TGTGCCACCAGTGATCTGTCACGAGAGACCCAGTACTTC	CATSDLSRETQYF
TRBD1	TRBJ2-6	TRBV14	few	TGTGCCAGCAGCCAAGCCCGAGAGAAACAGGGGTGGGGGGCCAACGTCCTGACTTTC	CASSQAREKQGWGANVLTF
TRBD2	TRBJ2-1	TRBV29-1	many	TGCAGTGGCGGGACTAGCTCTCCTCATGAGCAGTTCTTC	CSGGTSSPHEQFF
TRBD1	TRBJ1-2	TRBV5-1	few	TGCGCCAGCAGCCTCGGACAGGTATCAAATGGCTACACCTTC	CASSLGQVSNGYTF
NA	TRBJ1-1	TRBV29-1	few	TGCAGCGTTAGAAAGAACACTGAAGCTTTCTTT	CSVRKNTEAFF
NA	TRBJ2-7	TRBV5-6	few	TGTGCCAGCAGCTTGCAGGGACGGTCGTCCTACGAGCAGTACTTC	CASSLQGRSSYEQYF
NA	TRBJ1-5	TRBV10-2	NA	TGCGCCAGCAGAGGTACGGGGACTAATCAGCCCCAGCATTTT	CASRGTGTNQPQHF
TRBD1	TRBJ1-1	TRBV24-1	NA	TGTGCCACCAGTGACTCCCGGACAGGGGACACTGAAGCTTTCTTT	CATSDSRTGDTEAFF
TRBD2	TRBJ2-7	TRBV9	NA	TGTGCCAGCAGCGTGGGGAGCGGGGGTGGCGAGCAGTACTTC	CASSVGSGGGEQYF
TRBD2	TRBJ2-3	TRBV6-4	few	TGTGCCAGCAGTGACGCGGGGGGCAAGAATACGCAGTATTTT	CASSDAGGKNTQYF
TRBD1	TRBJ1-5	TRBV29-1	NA	TGCAGCGCTGGGACAGGGGATACCCAGCATTTT	CSAGTGDTQHF
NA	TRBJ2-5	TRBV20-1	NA	TGCAGTGCCCTATACTCAGAGACCCAGTACTTC	CSALYSETQYF